These 30 T cell receptor beta chains were all obtained from the same sample, sequenced in a study of CD8+ T cells in alopecia areata. RNA extraction was followed by reverse transcription into cDNA, which acted as the sequencing template. Sequencing was performed with immunoSEQ multiplex PCR; in TCRdb, only in-frame clones are kept and a portion is missing. The table lists about 60,000 clones, approximately 44% of them singletons. The treatment: oral pan-JAK inhibitor, 5-10 mg twice daily. The starting material was CD8+ T cells sorted from blood, obtained around week 36, from a patient treated with tofacitinib. The receptors were gathered from a human donor with alopecia areata.

The chain carries TRBV4-1 and TRBJ2-7; D call uncertain. Germline V gene sequence: CDR1 MGHRA, CDR2 YSYEKL. This CDR3 is built from 14 residues. Deletions cut 0 bases from V and 4 bases from J, with 10 bases between. This CDR3 reads CASSQDPGSYEQYF. For the CDR3, the DNA is TGCGCCAGCAGCCAAGATCCGGGTTCTTACGAGCAGTACTTC.

This clone was detected a few times. The J gene is TRBJ2-1, the V gene TRBV29-1; D perhaps matches TRBD2 (5 bases). The CDR3 sequence is 11 residues long. Germline assignment: CDR1 SQVTM and CDR2 ANQGSEA. V lost 2 bases, J lost 9 bases, and 8 bases lay in between. CDR3 nucleotide sequence: TGCAGCGTTGAACGGGGATTTGAGCAGTTCTTC. It is translated as CSVERGFEQFF.

This sequence joins TRBV10-2 and TRBJ2-7, with 8 bases lining up with TRBD2. The CDR3 runs 16 residues. The J segment lost 1 base and the V segment lost 0 bases, leaving 5 bases of the junction unmatched. The germline gives CDR1 WSHSY, CDR2 SAAADI. CDR3 sequence: CASSESGASGSYEQYF. Written as DNA, the CDR3 is TGCGCCAGCAGTGAGTCGGGGGCTAGCGGGTCCTACGAGCAGTACTTC.

J is TRBJ2-7 and V is TRBV29-1, with D perhaps TRBD2 (5 bases). Between the trimmed V and J ends, which lost 4 bases and 4 bases, there was a span of 8 bases. This CDR3 is built from 11 residues. Germline V lookup: CDR1 SQVTM, CDR2 ANQGSEA. CDR3 region: CSVGGFYEQYF. DNA for the CDR3: TGCAGCGTTGGAGGGTTTTACGAGCAGTACTTC.

Points on this clone: The junction and the germline gene differ at one end; a read error may be behind it. This chain joins TRBV6-5 and TRBJ2-7; possible D gene TRBD2, 5 bases. This CDR3 spans 12 amino acids. Germline CDR1 reads MNHEY; CDR2 reads SVGAGI. The CDR3 coding sequence is TGTGCCAGCAGTTACTCGATCCGGGATTTAACCTTC. It specifies CASSYSIRDLTF.

This chain uses TRBV5-1 with TRBJ2-1; weak D call: TRBD1 (5 bases). Germline V CDR1 and CDR2: SGHRS, YFSETQ. The V end was cut by 2 bases, the J end by 3 bases, with 9 bases between. The CDR3 totals 14 residues. The CDR3 DNA reads TGCGCCAGCAGCTTACGACAGATCTACAATGAGCAGTTCTTC. This codes for CASSLRQIYNEQFF.

The chain combines TRBV29-1 with TRBJ2-7; 9 bases are a match to TRBD2. Germline V gene data show CDR1 as SQVTM and CDR2 as ANQGSEA. CDR3 length equals 21 residues. J gave up 3 bases and V 1 base, and 25 bases lay outside the gene matches. The DNA for the CDR3 is TGCAGCGTTGAAGGGACGGCCACTGGAGGTGGTAGCGGGGGAAACTACTACGAGCAGTACTTC. This codes for CSVEGTATGGGSGGNYYEQYF.

The genes are TRBV19 and TRBJ2-1; 10 nucleotides match TRBD2. CDR3 length equals 15 residues. Trimming removed 6 bases from V and 2 bases from J; junction bases left unmatched: 4. Per the germline V gene, CDR1 is LNHDA and CDR2 is SQIVND (reference sequence). CDR3: CASSGGLAAYNEQFF. The DNA for the CDR3 is TGTGCCAGTAGCGGCGGACTAGCGGCCTACAATGAGCAGTTCTTC.

The J gene is TRBJ2-7, the V gene TRBV6-1; no reliable D call. Germline V CDR1 and CDR2: MNHNS, SASEGT. This CDR3 has 15 amino acids. The V end lost 5 bases, the J end lost 7 bases, and 21 bases lay between the germline ends. This CDR3 reads CASSSPVAAAEEQYF. CDR3 nucleotides: TGTGCCAGCAGTTCCCCGGTCGCTGCCGCAGAGGAGCAGTACTTC.

A few counts support this clone. The chain is built from TRBV18 and TRBJ2-5; D is ambiguous. Looked up from germline, CDR1 is KGHSH and CDR2 is LQKENI. The germline V and J ends were trimmed by 0 bases and 3 bases, with 5 bases remaining between them. The CDR3 is 13 residues long. CDR3 coding DNA: TGTGCCAGCTCACCACCCCTCGAAGAGACCCAGTACTTC. Its protein product is CASSPPLEETQYF. Looking up the rest from reference TRBV18 and TRBJ2-5 gives the full variable domain: NAGVMQNPRHLVRRRGQEARLRCSPMKGHSHVYWYRQLPEEGLKFMVYLQKENIIDESGMPKERFSAEFPKEGPSILRIQQVVRGDSAAYFCASSPPLEETQYFGPGTRLLVL.

The rearrangement uses TRBV7-2 and TRBJ2-1; no clear D. V lost 4 bases and J 13 bases, leaving 14 bases between the germline ends. The CDR3 has 12 amino acids. Per germline, CDR1 SGHTA and CDR2 FQGNSA. DNA of the CDR3: TGTGCCAGCAGCTCGCGGCACAAAGGTCAGTTCTTC. This gives the protein CASSSRHKGQFF.

This sequence joins TRBV5-1 and TRBJ2-5; the match to TRBD1 covers 7 bases. The ends lost 6 bases at V and 5 bases at J; junction bases unmatched: 13. The CDR3 runs 15 residues. The germline gives CDR1 SGHRS, CDR2 YFSETQ. The CDR3 DNA sequence: TGCGCCAGCACCCACCGGGACAGTATGCGGGAGACCCAGTACTTC. Translated, it gives CASTHRDSMRETQYF.

The V gene is TRBV28, the J gene TRBJ2-7; TRBD2 matches 8 bases. There are 13 residues in the CDR3. V was clipped by 7 bases and J by 5 bases; unmatched bases: 7. Germline lookup yields CDR1 MDHEN and CDR2 SYDVKM. This chain's CDR3 is CASKPSGSDEQYF. CDR3 DNA sequence: TGTGCCAGCAAGCCCAGCGGGAGCGACGAGCAGTACTTC.

This chain joins TRBV29-1 and TRBJ1-2; the match to TRBD1 covers 7 bases. The CDR3 sequence is 13 residues long. The V and J ends lost 7 bases and 0 bases, in that order; junction bases with no gene match: 5. Germline V CDR1 and CDR2: SQVTM, ANQGSEA. For the CDR3, the DNA is TGCAGCGCCCGGGACAGCGCTAACTATGGCTACACCTTC. Its translation is CSARDSANYGYTF. Complete variable domain (other parts from reference TRBV29-1 and TRBJ1-2): SAVISQKPSRDICQRGTSLTIQCQVDSQVTMMFWYRQQPGQSLTLIATANQGSEATYESGFVIDKFPISRPNLTFSTLTVSNMSPEDSSIYLCSARDSANYGYTFGSGTRLTVV.

This chain connects TRBV6-5 to TRBJ2-1; 9 bases line up with TRBD2. The germline CDR1 and CDR2 sequences are MNHEY and SVGAGI. There are 15 residues in the CDR3. V was pared by 2 bases and J by 8 bases, with 7 bases of the junction left unmatched. CDR3 sequence: CASSYLWREGDEQFF. The CDR3 DNA is TGTGCCAGCAGTTACCTGTGGCGGGAGGGCGATGAGCAGTTCTTC.

The chain's CDR3 is CASSPPTGREGYTF. Written as DNA, the CDR3 is TGTGCCAGCAGCCCACCGACAGGGCGAGAAGGCTACACCTTC. The rearrangement uses TRBV9 and TRBJ1-2; 7 nucleotides match TRBD1. V lost 4 bases to trimming and J lost 8 bases; unmatched junction nucleotides: 11. Germline V gives CDR1 SGDLS, CDR2 YYNGEE. The CDR3 length is 14 residues.

This sequence joins TRBV29-1 and TRBJ2-2; D is unresolved. The CDR3 contains 12 residues. V gave up 4 bases and J gave up 3 bases, with 6 bases separating them. Germline V gives CDR1 SQVTM, CDR2 ANQGSEA. The CDR3 sequence: CSVVYHTGELFF. The CDR3 DNA follows: TGCAGCGTTGTTTACCACACCGGGGAGCTGTTTTTT.

The J gene is TRBJ1-1, the V gene TRBV2, with D perhaps matching TRBD1 (6 bases). Germline loops: CDR1 SNHLY, CDR2 FYNNEI. CDR3 length equals 11 residues. Trimming shortened V by 7 bases and J by 7 bases, and 10 bases separated the two germline ends. CDR3 DNA sequence: TGTGCCAGCATCCAGGGGTATGAAGCTTTCTTT. Protein sequence: CASIQGYEAFF. The entire variable domain, with the rest obtained from reference TRBV2 and TRBJ1-1, is as follows: EPEVTQTPSHQVTQMGQEVILRCVPISNHLYFYWYRQILGQKVEFLVSFYNNEISEKSEIFDDQFSVERPDGSNFTLKIRSTKLEDSAMYFCASIQGYEAFFGQGTRLTVV.

The rearrangement uses TRBV4-1 and TRBJ2-1; D gene unclear. The germline V and J ends were trimmed by 5 bases and 7 bases, with 6 bases remaining between them. This CDR3 contains 11 residues. Germline CDR1 MGHRA, CDR2 YSYEKL. This chain's CDR3 is CASSGQNEQFF. The CDR3 nucleotides are TGCGCCAGCAGCGGTCAAAATGAGCAGTTCTTC.

The chain combines TRBV29-1 with TRBJ2-5; D not certain. Germline V CDR1 and CDR2: SQVTM, ANQGSEA. V dropped 5 bases and J dropped 5 bases, with 6 bases sitting between them. This CDR3 has 10 amino acids. This chain's CDR3 is CSVLLETQYF. The CDR3 DNA reads as TGCAGCGTTTTATTGGAGACCCAGTACTTC.

The chain links TRBV6-1 to TRBJ2-7; 10 bases fit TRBD1. J was trimmed by 4 bases and V by 6 bases; bases with no gene match: 9. CDR1 is MNHNS and CDR2 is SASEGT in the germline V gene. CDR3 length: 15 residues. CDR3 loop: CASSLTGQGTYEQYF. The DNA for the CDR3 is TGTGCCAGCAGCTTAACGGGACAGGGGACATACGAGCAGTACTTC.

As regards this clone: The DNA is left out, because the CDR3 cannot be placed on it with certainty; the CDR3 is given as TCRdb lists it. The V call is TRBV5-8, the J call TRBJ2-1; the table calls TRBD2, which could not be checked here. Inclusive of both ends, the CDR3 amounts to 16 amino acids. Germline V gives CDR1 SGHTS, CDR2 YDEGEE. The CDR3 loop is CASSPLGVAGGSRPFF.

CDR3 nucleotide sequence: TGTGCCAGCAGCCTAAGTACTAGCATGTCCTACAATGAGCAGTTCTTC. Translated, it gives CASSLSTSMSYNEQFF. The rearrangement links TRBV9 to TRBJ2-1; D perhaps matches TRBD2 (6 bases). Per the germline V gene, CDR1 is SGDLS and CDR2 is YYNGEE. Deletions cut 4 bases from V and 1 base from J, with 15 bases between. This CDR3 spans 16 amino acids.

This chain links TRBV27 with TRBJ2-7, with TRBD2 matching 9 bases. CDR1 MNHEY and CDR2 SMNVEV come from the germline V gene (reference sequence). The CDR3 sequence is 15 residues long. With V trimmed by 5 bases and J by 5 bases, 10 bases remained unmatched. CDR3 protein: CASSHVGGRVDEQYF. Written as DNA, the CDR3 is TGTGCCAGCAGTCATGTGGGCGGGAGGGTCGACGAGCAGTACTTC.

This clone was observed a few times. V is TRBV29-1 and J is TRBJ2-7; 11 positions agree with TRBD2. The CDR3 consists of 13 residues. The germline CDR1 and CDR2 sequences are SQVTM and ANQGSEA. V shed 5 bases and J 2 bases; nucleotides not matched to a gene: 2. CDR3 DNA: TGCAGCGTTCGACTAGCGGGAACCTACGAGCAGTACTTC. Residues: CSVRLAGTYEQYF.

This clone was observed a few times. The V gene is TRBV10-2, the J gene TRBJ2-3, with D hard to call. The germline CDR1 and CDR2 sequences are WSHSY and SAAADI. This CDR3 region has 12 residues. The V end was cut by 2 bases, the J end by 6 bases, with 6 bases between. CDR3 nucleotide sequence: TGCGCCAGCAGTGAGAAGGCGGATACGCAGTATTTT. This codes for CASSEKADTQYF.

This clone was seen more than once but under ten times. This chain joins TRBV30 and TRBJ1-1; maybe TRBD1 (6 bases). CDR1 and CDR2 from the germline V gene are GTSNPN and SVGIG (reference sequence). The CDR3 contains 13 residues. V lost 0 bases, J lost 3 bases, and 8 bases lay in between. The CDR3 loop reads CAWSVGGHTEAFF. CDR3 nucleotide sequence: TGTGCCTGGAGTGTAGGGGGACACACTGAAGCTTTCTTT.

V is TRBV5-6 and J is TRBJ1-1; D not certain. The CDR3 covers 14 residues. Germline CDR1 and CDR2: SGHDT and YYEEEE. V lost 0 bases, J lost 0 bases, and 6 bases lay in between. For the CDR3, the DNA is TGTGCCAGCAGCTTGGTGACGGTGAACACTGAAGCTTTCTTT. This codes for CASSLVTVNTEAFF.

The J gene is TRBJ1-2, the V gene TRBV4-1; unclear D gene. CDR3 size: 14 residues. Trimming left V 0 bases short and J 8 bases short, with 13 bases between. CDR1 and CDR2 from the germline V gene are MGHRA and YSYEKL. CDR3 sequence: CASSQDGLGGGYTF. DNA for the CDR3: TGCGCCAGCAGCCAAGATGGGCTCGGAGGGGGCTACACCTTC.

This rearrangement joins TRBV5-1 to TRBJ2-1; D not resolved. V gave up 2 bases and J gave up 1 base, with 1 base separating them. Looked up from germline, CDR1 is SGHRS and CDR2 is YFSETQ. This CDR3 is built from 12 residues. CDR3 bases: TGCGCCAGCAGCTTTTCCTACAATGAGCAGTTCTTC. This sequence encodes CASSFSYNEQFF.